The T cell receptor beta chain under discussion was sequenced for a study of tumor and adjacent non-tumor tissue in lung cancer. Study as a whole: Histology: 12 adenocarcinoma, a couple of squamous cell carcinoma, 1 small cell lung cancer.

A modified ARM-PCR protocol with three rounds of nested PCR amplified TCRbeta. TCRdb reprocessed the multiplex PCR reads via MiXCR and lists one record per CDR3 protein. Counted here are about 43,000 distinct CDR3 sequences, over 55% occurring once; the ten biggest clones make up 35% to 50%. Study observations and caveats: Patients with more diverse tumor TCRs had worse survival. Top 100 clones took a larger repertoire share in normal lung.

The template was RNA from unsorted bulk tissue. This non-tumor lung sample came from over 3 cm beyond the tumor edge. This clonotype has only a few counts. Its antigen is still unknown. The conserved phenylalanine or tryptophan is not found at the CDR3 terminus, so this likely reflects a read error. Germline values: CDR1 SEHNR, CDR2 FQNEAQ (reference sequence). The CDR3 consists of 13 residues. The V and J ends lost 5 bases and 1 base respectively, with 8 bases between them. This TCR came from a man in his fifties with non-small cell lung cancer. Sequenced material: distant non-tumor lung tissue. The chain is built from TRBV7-9 and TRBJ1-2, with D perhaps matching TRBD1 (5 bases). CDR3 nucleotides: TGTGCCAGCAGCGCCGACAGTAACTATGGCTACACCTTG. Translating it yields CASSADSNYGYTL.